This T cell receptor (beta chain) came from a study of radiotherapy plus CTLA-4 blockade in lung cancer. Study-level information: Among patients, roughly 17% showed objective responses, and around 30% had disease control.

Comments on this clone: Its target is unknown.

The CDR3 covers 15 residues. V lost 2 bases and J 2 bases, leaving 10 bases between the germline ends. Germline lookup yields CDR1 MDHEN and CDR2 SYDVKM. Using immunoSEQ multiplex PCR, the repertoire was profiled, and TCRdb retains in-frame clones only, with some absent. This table holds about 32,000 clones, approximately 85% found once. Findings of the study overall: How blood T cell clones changed early, along with interferon-beta, reportedly forecast response best.

Material: peripheral blood, obtained from a patient treated with radiotherapy plus ipilimumab. The chain uses TRBV28 and TRBJ2-1; D is possibly TRBD2 (6 bases). This TCR came from a human donor with non-small cell lung cancer who had stable disease on radiotherapy plus ipilimumab. The CDR3 here is CASSLGEEPYNEQFF. CDR3 DNA: TGTGCCAGCAGTTTAGGGGAGGAGCCCTACAATGAGCAGTTCTTC.